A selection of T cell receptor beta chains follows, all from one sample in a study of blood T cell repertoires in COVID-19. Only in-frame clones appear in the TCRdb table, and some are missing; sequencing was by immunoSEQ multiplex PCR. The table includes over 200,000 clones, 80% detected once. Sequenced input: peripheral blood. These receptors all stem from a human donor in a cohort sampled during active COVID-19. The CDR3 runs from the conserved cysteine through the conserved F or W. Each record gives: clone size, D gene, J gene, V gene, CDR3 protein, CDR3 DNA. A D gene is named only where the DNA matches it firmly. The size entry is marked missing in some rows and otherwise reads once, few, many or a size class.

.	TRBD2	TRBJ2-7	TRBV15	CATSRRGEGLAGREQYF	TGTGCCACCAGCAGACGGGGGGAGGGACTAGCGGGACGGGAGCAGTACTTC
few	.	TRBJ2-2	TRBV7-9	CASSLAGEETGELFF	TGTGCCAGCAGCTTAGCAGGGGAGGAAACCGGGGAGCTGTTTTTT
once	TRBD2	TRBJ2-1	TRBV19	CASSRTSGATYNEQFF	TGTGCCAGTAGTCGAACTAGCGGGGCCACCTACAATGAGCAGTTCTTC
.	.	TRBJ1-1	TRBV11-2	CASSSSGTSGNEAFF	TGTGCCAGCAGCTCCTCAGGGACATCCGGAAATGAAGCTTTCTTT
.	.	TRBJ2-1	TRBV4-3	CASSQVRQGKVYNEQFF	TGCGCCAGCAGCCAAGTTCGGCAGGGGAAAGTCTACAATGAGCAGTTCTTC
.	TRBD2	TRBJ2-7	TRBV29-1	CSVDLAGKGRLYEQYF	TGCAGCGTTGACCTAGCGGGTAAGGGGCGGCTCTACGAGCAGTACTTC
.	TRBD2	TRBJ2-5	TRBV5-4	CASSPRLAGGETQYF	TGTGCCAGCAGCCCTCGACTAGCGGGAGGGGAGACCCAGTACTTC
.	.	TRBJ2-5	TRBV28	CASSLSAGLETQYF	TGTGCCAGCAGTTTGTCAGCAGGGTTAGAGACCCAGTACTTC
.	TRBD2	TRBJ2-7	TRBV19	CASSAPREGASYEQYF	TGTGCCAGTAGTGCCCCGCGGGAGGGGGCCTCCTACGAGCAGTACTTC
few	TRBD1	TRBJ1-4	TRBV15	CATSRAGQARSEKLFF	TGTGCCACCAGCAGAGCCGGACAGGCAAGAAGCGAAAAACTGTTTTTT
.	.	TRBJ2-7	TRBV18	CASSPSARVSYEQYF	TGTGCCAGCTCACCATCCGCCAGGGTCTCCTACGAGCAGTACTTC
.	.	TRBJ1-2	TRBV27	CASSLEGNYGYTF	TGTGCCAGCAGTTTAGAGGGTAACTATGGCTACACCTTC
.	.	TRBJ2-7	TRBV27	CASSLTLPLSYEQYF	TGTGCCAGCAGTTTAACCCTACCTCTCTCCTACGAGCAGTACTTC
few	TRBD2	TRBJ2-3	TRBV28	CASSFPRLAGVPDTQYF	TGTGCCAGCAGTTTCCCCAGACTAGCGGGAGTCCCAGATACGCAGTATTTT
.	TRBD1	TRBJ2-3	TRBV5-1	CASSLGQGASDTQYF	TGCGCCAGCAGCTTGGGACAGGGGGCCTCAGATACGCAGTATTTT
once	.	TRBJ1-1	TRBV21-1	CASSKAPGTNTEAFF	TGTGCCAGCAGCAAAGCCCCGGGAACGAACACTGAAGCTTTCTTT
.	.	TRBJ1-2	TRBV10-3	CAIRQLSEGNYGYTF	TGTGCCATCAGACAGCTATCGGAGGGTAACTATGGCTACACCTTC
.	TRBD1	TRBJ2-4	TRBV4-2	CASSHEGPGGDIQYF	TGTGCCAGCAGCCATGAAGGCCCAGGGGGAGACATTCAGTACTTC
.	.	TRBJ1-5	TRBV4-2	CASSQGRRPGREPQHF	TGTGCCAGCAGCCAAGGACGGCGCCCGGGCAGGGAGCCCCAGCATTTT
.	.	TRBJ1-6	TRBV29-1	CSVRTGSYNSPLHF	TGCAGCGTTCGAACAGGCTCTTATAATTCACCCCTCCACTTT